Below, 29 T cell receptor beta chains from the same sample are listed, as sequenced in a study of shared clonotypes between healthy human individuals. Some clones are missing from TCRdb's copy, which holds only in-frame ones; the method was immunoSEQ multiplex PCR. Seen here are approximately 1,500,000 clones, around 98% observed once, and the top ten hold roughly 0.45%. What was sequenced was naive CD4+ T cells sorted from blood. Subset: CD45RA+ positively selected. These receptor sequences come from a man between 25 and 39 years old in good health.

The CDR3, as DNA: TGTGCCAGCAGCGTAGCTCACGTGACAGGGGGTTTGGATACGCAGTATTTT. Protein: CASSVAHVTGGLDTQYF. The gene calls are TRBV9 and TRBJ2-3, with 9 bases lining up with TRBD1. Germline loops: CDR1 SGDLS, CDR2 YYNGEE. The CDR3 covers 17 residues. Trimming took 0 bases from V and 6 from J; bases not matched to a gene: 11.

V is TRBV6-1 and J is TRBJ1-1, with 9 nucleotides matching TRBD1. V lost 2 bases to trimming and J lost 3 bases; unmatched junction nucleotides: 1. In germline, CDR1 is MNHNS, CDR2 SASEGT. This CDR3 region has 14 residues. The CDR3 nucleotides read TGTGCCAGCAGTGAACGACAGGGGGACACTGAAGCTTTCTTT. Residues: CASSERQGDTEAFF.

J is TRBJ2-6 and V is TRBV2; 7 bases align to TRBD1. The J segment lost 2 bases and the V segment lost 6 bases, leaving 10 bases of the junction unmatched. This CDR3 contains 17 residues. The germline V gene encodes CDR1 SNHLY and CDR2 FYNNEI. The CDR3 DNA follows: TGTGCCAGCAGGTCCCTAACAGGGGTAGCTGGGGCCAACGTCCTGACTTTC. As protein: CASRSLTGVAGANVLTF.

The chain has TRBV7-9 and TRBJ1-4; TRBD1 matches 7 bases. V lost 2 bases, J lost 7 bases, and 10 bases stayed unmatched. The CDR3 is 16 residues long. Germline assignment: CDR1 SEHNR and CDR2 FQNEAQ (reference sequence). The CDR3 is CASSLIRTGGFEKLFF. Here the CDR3 DNA reads TGTGCCAGCAGCTTAATCAGGACAGGCGGTTTTGAAAAACTGTTTTTT.

With respect to this clone: A junction boundary mismatches the germline segment, possibly from a read error. The rearrangement links TRBV9 to TRBJ1-3; TRBD1 is a possible D gene (5 bases). The CDR3 length is 12 residues. Germline V lookup: CDR1 SGDLS, CDR2 YYNGEE. Written as DNA, the CDR3 is TGTGCCAGCAGCGGCCGGGACGGCCCGGTGGGTTTT. This gives the protein CASSGRDGPVGF.

The chain is built from TRBV7-8 and TRBJ2-2; 7 nucleotides agree with TRBD2. This CDR3 contains 19 residues. Looked up from germline, CDR1 is SGHVS and CDR2 is FQNEAQ. The trim removed 0 bases at V and 4 bases at J, leaving 14 bases unmatched. CDR3 in amino acids: CASSLALVGGGPSTGELFF. CDR3 in DNA: TGTGCCAGCAGCTTAGCGCTCGTGGGGGGAGGGCCGAGCACCGGGGAGCTGTTTTTT.

The rearrangement links TRBV5-1 to TRBJ2-7; no clear D gene. Trimming stripped 0 bases from V and 8 bases from J, with 9 bases between. Looked up from germline, CDR1 is SGHRS and CDR2 is YFSETQ. The CDR3 has 12 amino acids. As DNA, the CDR3 is TGCGCCAGCAGCTTGGCTGCTGGGAAGCAGTACTTC. This codes for CASSLAAGKQYF.

The chain is built from TRBV5-1 and TRBJ2-7; the D is unclear. V lost 0 bases and J lost 7, with 23 bases in between. The CDR3 runs to 17 residues. Germline CDR1 is SGHRS and CDR2 is YFSETQ. The CDR3 bases are TGCGCCAGCAGCTTGGGGCTATTTAGGACCAGGAGATGGGAGCAGTACTTC. Its translation: CASSLGLFRTRRWEQYF.

The chain carries TRBV5-1 and TRBJ2-5, with TRBD2 matching over 15 bases. Germline values: CDR1 SGHRS, CDR2 YFSETQ. The V and J ends lost 4 bases and 5 bases, in that order; junction bases with no gene match: 3. The CDR3 extends over 15 amino acids. CDR3 loop: CASSIGLAGGETQYF. CDR3 nucleotide sequence: TGCGCCAGCAGCATCGGACTAGCGGGAGGGGAGACCCAGTACTTC.

V is TRBV7-3 and J is TRBJ2-2; D possibly corresponds to TRBD1 (5 bases). The length of the CDR3 is 15 residues. Germline CDR1 SGHTA, CDR2 FQGTGA. V lost 1 base to trimming and J lost 7 bases, with 13 bases between them. The CDR3 protein is CASSLSPRAGGELFF. DNA for the CDR3: TGTGCCAGCAGCTTAAGTCCCAGGGCTGGCGGGGAGCTGTTTTTT.

Notes on this clone: The same CDR3 can be traced to other DNA sequences in this sample. The chain employs TRBV29-1 and TRBJ2-7; TRBD1 is a possible D gene (5 bases). This CDR3 is 11 amino acids long. The V end was cut by 3 bases, the J end by 5 bases, with 8 bases between. Germline-derived CDR1 and CDR2 are SQVTM and ANQGSEA. The CDR3 DNA follows: TGCAGCGTTGACCAGGGCCACGAGCAGTACTTC. Translation: CSVDQGHEQYF.

This clone has only one observation. Other DNA sequences in this sample translate to the same CDR3. The rearrangement links TRBV6-5 to TRBJ2-3; 11 bases match TRBD2. The CDR3 is made up of 15 amino acids. Germline CDR1 is MNHEY and CDR2 is SVGAGI. The junction had 4 bases not matched to a gene; V was cut back by 6 bases and J by 2 bases. The CDR3 DNA sequence: TGTGCCAGCAGGGGGACTAGCGGCCCCACAGATACGCAGTATTTT. This encodes CASRGTSGPTDTQYF.

The gene calls are TRBV18 and TRBJ1-2, with no clear D. Trimming cost V 3 bases and J 0 bases, with 11 bases left between them. The germline CDR1 and CDR2 sequences are KGHSH and LQKENI. This CDR3 comprises 15 residues. The CDR3 here is CASSPMPGANYGYTF. Written as DNA, the CDR3 is TGTGCCAGCTCACCCATGCCAGGAGCTAACTATGGCTACACCTTC.

V and J are TRBV18 and TRBJ2-3; 9 bases are shared with TRBD2. The CDR3 is 14 residues long. V dropped 5 bases and J dropped 2; count of bases not matched to a gene: 2. Germline loops: CDR1 KGHSH, CDR2 LQKENI. The CDR3 spells CASSSSGTTDTQYF. CDR3 nucleotides: TGTGCCAGCTCATCTAGCGGGACCACAGATACGCAGTATTTT.

The gene calls are TRBV13 and TRBJ1-2, with 9 bases lining up with TRBD1. The CDR3 is made up of 16 amino acids. Germline CDR1 reads PRHDT; CDR2 reads FYEKMQ (reference sequence). J gave up 4 bases and V 0 bases, and 6 bases lay outside the gene matches. The CDR3 region has the DNA TGTGCCAGCAGCTTAGGGATTCCGGGACAGGGCTATGGCTACACCTTC. Encoded protein: CASSLGIPGQGYGYTF.

The rearrangement links TRBV28 to TRBJ1-4; D is perhaps TRBD1 (5 bases). Germline-derived CDR1 and CDR2 are MDHEN and SYDVKM. The CDR3 spans 15 residues. V lost 5 bases and J 4 bases, leaving 14 bases between the germline ends. In nucleotides, the CDR3 is TGTGCCAGCAGTGGGGCACCGGGTTTTAATGAAAAACTGTTTTTT. Encoded protein: CASSGAPGFNEKLFF.

The chain joins TRBV28 to TRBJ1-4; D gene uncertain. V lost 11 bases and J lost 2, with 6 bases in between. This CDR3 spans 11 amino acids. The germline V gene has CDR1 MDHEN and CDR2 SYDVKM. Written as DNA, the CDR3 is TGTGCCGTTGGGACTAATGAAAAACTGTTTTTT. This gives the protein CAVGTNEKLFF. Variable domain in full (rest from reference TRBV28 and TRBJ1-4): DVKVTQSSRYLVKRTGEKVFLECVQDMDHENMFWYRQDPGLGLRLIYFSYDVKMKEKGDIPEGYSVSREKKERFSLILESASTNQTSMYLCAVGTNEKLFFGSGTQLSVL.

V gene TRBV6-6 combines with J gene TRBJ1-2; 9 bases are a match to TRBD1. This CDR3 has 13 amino acids. Germline loops: CDR1 MNHNY, CDR2 SVGAGI (reference sequence). V shed 6 bases and J 6 bases; nucleotides not matched to a gene: 5. The CDR3 sequence is CASRKGQGNGYTF. The CDR3 DNA sequence: TGTGCCAGCAGGAAGGGACAGGGCAATGGCTACACCTTC.

This clone has only one observation. The chain joins TRBV28 to TRBJ1-5; the D gene is possibly TRBD1 (5 bases). The germline V gene has CDR1 MDHEN and CDR2 SYDVKM. The CDR3 contains 15 residues. V lost 6 bases and J 3 bases, leaving 15 bases between the germline ends. CDR3 DNA sequence: TGTGCCAGCAGACTGCCGGCAGGGCCCAATCAGCCCCAGCATTTT. The encoded protein is CASRLPAGPNQPQHF.

The rearrangement joins TRBV29-1 to TRBJ2-5; D might be TRBD1 (5 bases). Germline CDR1 and CDR2: SQVTM and ANQGSEA. CDR3 length: 13 residues. V was cut by 6 bases and J by 0 bases, with 11 bases left in between. The CDR3 nucleotides read TGCAGCGTAGGACACAGGTACCAAGAGACCCAGTACTTC. Amino acids: CSVGHRYQETQYF.

The V call is TRBV5-1, the J call TRBJ2-1; D possibly corresponds to TRBD1 (5 bases). CDR1 SGHRS and CDR2 YFSETQ come from the germline V gene. The V end was cut by 0 bases, the J end by 7 bases, with 17 bases between. CDR3 length: 16 residues. CDR3 sequence (DNA): TGCGCCAGCAGCTTGGAGGGGCATACGGTGTATAATGAGCAGTTCTTC. It encodes CASSLEGHTVYNEQFF. The whole variable domain, remainder taken from reference TRBV5-1 and TRBJ2-1, is KAGVTQTPRYLIKTRGQQVTLSCSPISGHRSVSWYQQTPGQGLQFLFEYFSETQRNKGNFPGRFSGRQFSNSRSEMNVSTLELGDSALYLCASSLEGHTVYNEQFFGPGTRLTVL.

The V and J genes are TRBV28 and TRBJ2-7; 11 bases align to TRBD2. The CDR3 loop spans 15 amino acids. Unmatched junction bases numbered 4, after V lost 4 bases and J lost 2 bases. Germline V gives CDR1 MDHEN, CDR2 SYDVKM. CDR3 bases: TGTGCCAGCAGTTATCTAGCGGGAGGTCCCTACGAGCAGTACTTC. Its translation: CASSYLAGGPYEQYF.

The rearrangement links TRBV6-4 to TRBJ2-7; 14 nucleotides match TRBD2. Trimming at V came to 4 bases and at J to 1 base, leaving 6 bases not matched to a gene. The germline V gene encodes CDR1 MRHNA and CDR2 SNTAGT. The CDR3 is made up of 17 amino acids. This chain's CDR3 is CASSAGTSGSMSYEQYF. The CDR3 DNA sequence: TGTGCCAGCAGTGCCGGGACTAGCGGGAGCATGTCCTACGAGCAGTACTTC.

This chain links TRBV19 with TRBJ2-1; 7 bases fit TRBD2. V dropped 1 base and J dropped 5; count of bases not matched to a gene: 8. This CDR3 comprises 16 residues. Germline-derived CDR1 and CDR2 are LNHDA and SQIVND (reference sequence). The CDR3 sequence is CASSIVWTRPHNEQFF. The CDR3 bases are TGTGCCAGTAGTATAGTGTGGACTAGACCACACAATGAGCAGTTCTTC.

This chain links TRBV7-9 with TRBJ2-7; 8 nucleotides line up with TRBD2. The length of the CDR3 is 15 residues. V lost 5 bases, J lost 3 bases, and 9 bases stayed unmatched. In germline, CDR1 is SEHNR, CDR2 FQNEAQ (reference sequence). In DNA, the CDR3 is TGTGCCAGCAGCCCGCGGGAGCGGGGGTTCTACGAGCAGTACTTC. Amino acids: CASSPRERGFYEQYF.

The chain links TRBV7-2 to TRBJ1-5; no definite D call. Germline V lookup: CDR1 SGHTA, CDR2 FQGNSA. The CDR3 totals 13 residues. V gave up 4 bases and J gave up 8 bases, with 12 bases separating them. The CDR3 region is CASSSSRQEPQHF. The CDR3 nucleotides are TGTGCCAGCAGCTCGTCCCGACAAGAGCCCCAGCATTTT.

The chain combines TRBV7-2 with TRBJ2-4, with TRBD2 identical over 10 bases. Losses at the gene ends were 1 base for V and 0 bases for J; bases not matched to a gene: 9. The CDR3 extends over 19 amino acids. Germline loops: CDR1 SGHTA, CDR2 FQGNSA. In DNA, the CDR3 is TGTGCCAGCAGCTTAGAGGGGTGGCTAGCGGGGGTAGCCAAAAACATTCAGTACTTC. Protein product: CASSLEGWLAGVAKNIQYF.

The V call is TRBV5-1, the J call TRBJ2-2; D remains ambiguous. CDR3 length equals 15 residues. Germline V CDR1 and CDR2: SGHRS, YFSETQ. With 7 bases removed from V and 2 bases from J, the gap between germline ends came to 15 bases. The CDR3 protein is CASDKSGINTGELFF. The CDR3 DNA sequence: TGCGCCAGCGACAAAAGTGGGATAAACACCGGGGAGCTGTTTTTT.

The V call is TRBV30, the J call TRBJ2-3, with 13 bases identical to TRBD2. The CDR3 length is 17 residues. V trimming: 0 bases; J trimming: 3 bases; junction bases outside the gene matches: 6. Germline V gene data show CDR1 as GTSNPN and CDR2 as SVGIG (reference sequence). The CDR3 sequence is CAWSVGGTSGMTDTQYF. DNA of the CDR3: TGTGCCTGGAGTGTAGGGGGGACTAGCGGGATGACAGATACGCAGTATTTT.